The TCR beta chain described here comes from a study of cytomegalovirus exposure and HLA in healthy donors. General study findings and limits: The authors later found most CMV-associated TCR beta chains appeared HLA-restricted. As a later analysis showed, several of the most significant clusters appeared to be linked to common viral pathogens.

Points on this clone: What it recognizes is unknown.

Germline CDR1 and CDR2: KGHSH and LQKENI. After removal of 4 bases from V and 4 bases from J, the junction contained 5 bases not matched to a gene. CDR3 length: 15 amino acids. The PCR was carried out with 60 Vbeta primers and 13 Jbeta primers. Repertoires were generated with immunoSEQ multiplex PCR, while TCRdb's copy carries only in-frame clones and drops some. The table has around 140,000 clones, about 82% seen once; the top ten hold around 1.8%. This sequence joins TRBV18 and TRBJ1-3, with TRBD1 identical over 9 bases. The specimen sequenced was PBMCs. This TCR derives from a female donor in good health and CMV-seropositive. The CDR3 nucleotides are TGTGCCAGCTCACTACCCGGGACAGGGGGAAACACCATATATTTT. This encodes CASSLPGTGGNTIYF.